The 25 T cell receptor beta chains listed next were all sequenced from one sample in a study of CD8 T cells in Susac syndrome. cDNA came from around 0.5 to 1 ug RNA primed by random hexamers. Each CDR3 protein gets one entry after TCRdb re-called the immunoSEQ multiplex PCR reads with MiXCR. The sample carries around 71,000 distinct CDR3 sequences, 96% recorded once. Sample: CD4+ T cells from PBMCs. These receptors were collected from a human donor with multiple sclerosis.

The V call is TRBV3-1, the J call TRBJ2-7; D unclear. The V and J ends lost 0 bases and 0 bases respectively, with 6 bases between them. In germline, CDR1 is LGHDT, CDR2 YNNKEL (reference sequence). This CDR3 contains 14 residues. The chain's CDR3 is CASSQDTLSYEQYF. The CDR3 DNA is TGTGCCAGCAGCCAAGATACCCTCTCCTACGAGCAGTACTTC.

CDR3 sequence reads: CASSLITGSYEQYF. CDR3 DNA: TGTGCCAGCAGCTTAATCACAGGGTCCTACGAGCAGTACTTC. The V gene is TRBV7-9, the J gene TRBJ2-7; D might be TRBD1 (6 bases). The V gene's germline CDR1 is SEHNR and CDR2 FQNEAQ (reference sequence). The CDR3 consists of 14 residues. V gave up 2 bases and J gave up 1 base, with 9 bases separating them.

In its sample, this clonotype was seen once. The chain combines TRBV12-3 or TRBV12-4 with TRBJ1-2, with TRBD1 matching over 8 bases. The CDR3 covers 16 residues. The V segment lost 5 bases and the J segment 6 bases; nucleotides outside the gene matches: 14. The CDR3 spells CASSLKNRGNSDGYTF. CDR3 sequence (DNA): TGTGCCAGCAGTCTGAAGAACAGGGGGAATAGCGATGGCTACACCTTC.

This chain joins TRBV24-1 and TRBJ2-2; D is perhaps TRBD1 (5 bases). CDR1 and CDR2 from the germline V gene are KGHDR and SFDVKD. V was shortened by 4 bases and J by 5 bases, with 19 bases between the two germline ends. The CDR3 covers 17 residues. CDR3 nucleotides: TGTGCCACCAGTGACCTTCACAGGACCTTGGGGACCGGGGAGCTGTTTTTT. Amino acid sequence: CATSDLHRTLGTGELFF.

The rearrangement joins TRBV13 to TRBJ2-7; TRBD2 matches 8 bases. Germline CDR1 is PRHDT and CDR2 is FYEKMQ (reference sequence). With 3 bases clipped from V and 0 bases from J, the junction kept 1 base outside the gene matches. The CDR3 consists of 14 residues. CDR3 DNA sequence: TGTGCCAGCAGCTTCAGCGGGGGCTCCTACGAGCAGTACTTC. Amino acid sequence: CASSFSGGSYEQYF.

The V call is TRBV27, the J call TRBJ2-2, with D tentatively TRBD1 (6 bases). The V gene lost 1 base and the J gene lost 7 bases, with 19 bases spanning the gap. CDR1 is MNHEY and CDR2 is SMNVEV in the germline V gene (reference sequence). There are 17 residues in the CDR3. The CDR3 DNA is TGTGCCAGCAGTTTATGGCTGGGGGCGGTATCGGGCGGGGAGCTGTTTTTT. Protein product: CASSLWLGAVSGGELFF.

V usage is TRBV3-1 and J usage is TRBJ2-7; D may be TRBD1 (5 bases). V was shortened by 6 bases and J by 3 bases, with 12 bases between the two germline ends. The CDR3 runs 13 residues. Looked up from germline, CDR1 is LGHDT and CDR2 is YNNKEL (reference sequence). The CDR3 spells CASRRPDSYEQYF. CDR3 bases: TGTGCCAGCAGACGACCCGACAGCTACGAGCAGTACTTC.

This chain joins TRBV4-1 and TRBJ1-1, with 8 bases fitting TRBD1. The CDR3 consists of 16 residues. With 1 base clipped from V and 12 bases from J, the junction kept 16 bases outside the gene matches. The V gene's germline CDR1 is MGHRA and CDR2 YSYEKL. This chain's CDR3 is CASSQAGVGTGRETFF. Here the CDR3 DNA reads TGCGCCAGCAGCCAAGCGGGGGTAGGGACAGGACGGGAAACTTTCTTT.

V usage is TRBV5-1 and J usage is TRBJ1-2; D is possibly TRBD1 (5 bases). Trimming took off 1 base at V and 1 base at J, with 11 bases between the two ends. Germline V gene lookup returns CDR1 SGHRS and CDR2 YFSETQ. The length of the CDR3 is 15 residues. The CDR3 DNA is TGCGCCAGCAGCTTGACCTCAAGGGGTAACTATGGCTACACCTTC. Protein: CASSLTSRGNYGYTF. The full variable domain, rest sourced from reference TRBV5-1 and TRBJ1-2, is KAGVTQTPRYLIKTRGQQVTLSCSPISGHRSVSWYQQTPGQGLQFLFEYFSETQRNKGNFPGRFSGRQFSNSRSEMNVSTLELGDSALYLCASSLTSRGNYGYTFGSGTRLTVV.

V usage is TRBV12-3 or TRBV12-4 and J usage is TRBJ2-1; 11 bases map to TRBD2. V was clipped by 5 bases and J by 9 bases; unmatched bases: 6. This CDR3 contains 14 residues. The CDR3 sequence is CASSISGGAGEQFF. As DNA, the CDR3 is TGTGCCAGCAGTATTAGCGGGGGGGCGGGTGAGCAGTTCTTC.

The V call is TRBV29-1, the J call TRBJ1-2, with TRBD1 identical over 9 bases. CDR1 is SQVTM and CDR2 is ANQGSEA in the germline V gene. Trimming cost V 2 bases and J 4 bases; bases outside gene matches: 5. This CDR3 spans 14 amino acids. The CDR3 sequence is CSVESAGQGYGYTF. The DNA for the CDR3 is TGCAGCGTTGAATCCGCGGGACAGGGCTATGGCTACACCTTC.

The chain carries TRBV30 and TRBJ2-1; D perhaps matches TRBD1 (7 bases). CDR1 is GTSNPN and CDR2 is SVGIG in the germline V gene (reference sequence). V was shortened by 2 bases and J by 9 bases, with 14 bases between the two germline ends. The CDR3 loop spans 13 amino acids. The CDR3 DNA reads TGTGCCTGGAGTTCAGGGGGGAGTGTTGAGCAGTTCTTC. Its translation is CAWSSGGSVEQFF.

V is TRBV15 and J is TRBJ2-7, with D uncertain. Trimming left V 0 bases short and J 4 bases short, with 4 bases between. The CDR3 loop spans 12 amino acids. Germline lookup yields CDR1 LNHNV and CDR2 YYDKDF (reference sequence). The CDR3, as DNA: TGTGCCACCAGCAGAGAGGGGTACGAGCAGTACTTC. It yields the protein CATSREGYEQYF. The complete variable domain, with remaining parts taken from reference TRBV15 and TRBJ2-7, reads DAMVIQNPRYQVTQFGKPVTLSCSQTLNHNVMYWYQQKSSQAPKLLFHYYDKDFNNEADTPDNFQSRRPNTSFCFLDIRSPGLGDTAMYLCATSREGYEQYFGPGTRLTVT.

V is TRBV6-5 and J is TRBJ2-3; D is tentatively TRBD1 or TRBD2 (6 bases each). The germline V gene encodes CDR1 MNHEY and CDR2 SVGAGI. V was trimmed by 4 bases and J by 0 bases, leaving 11 bases between them. The CDR3 consists of 15 residues. The CDR3 coding sequence is TGTGCCAGCAGTTTCGGGGGCACCAGCACAGATACGCAGTATTTT. Translation gives CASSFGGTSTDTQYF.

The chain combines TRBV18 with TRBJ2-3, with D hard to call. CDR1 is KGHSH, CDR2 LQKENI, per germline. There are 13 residues in the CDR3. Trimming took off 3 bases at V and 7 bases at J, with 11 bases between the two ends. CDR3 loop: CASSPGDQNTQYF. CDR3 bases: TGTGCCAGCTCACCTGGGGATCAAAATACGCAGTATTTT.

The rearrangement joins TRBV7-9 to TRBJ2-5; perhaps TRBD1 as D (6 bases). Germline CDR1 reads SEHNR; CDR2 reads FQNEAQ (reference sequence). Trimming took 3 bases from V and 0 from J, leaving 11 bases between them. This CDR3 is built from 15 residues. In DNA, the CDR3 is TGTGCCAGCAGCTTGACGTCAGGGGACCAAGAGACCCAGTACTTC. This sequence encodes CASSLTSGDQETQYF. Looking up the rest from reference TRBV7-9 and TRBJ2-5 gives the full variable domain: DTGVSQNPRHKITKRGQNVTFRCDPISEHNRLYWYRQTLGQGPEFLTYFQNEAQLEKSRLLSDRFSAERPKGSFSTLEIQRTEQGDSAMYLCASSLTSGDQETQYFGPGTRLLVL.

V gene TRBV20-1 combines with J gene TRBJ2-7; 7 nucleotides match TRBD2. The CDR3 runs 15 residues. Germline V CDR1 and CDR2: DFQATT, SNEGSKA (reference sequence). J gave up 3 bases and V 0 bases, and 8 bases lay outside the gene matches. This CDR3 is CSARDRAGVDYEQYF. CDR3 sequence (DNA): TGCAGTGCTAGAGATAGGGCGGGGGTTGACTACGAGCAGTACTTC.

The chain has TRBV12-3 or TRBV12-4 and TRBJ2-1, with TRBD2 as a possible D gene (5 bases). The V end lost 2 bases, the J end lost 7 bases, and 12 bases lay between the germline ends. This CDR3 spans 14 amino acids. The CDR3 protein is CASSLQAWENEQFF. CDR3 sequence (DNA): TGTGCCAGCAGTTTACAGGCATGGGAGAATGAGCAGTTCTTC.

This chain uses TRBV11-3 with TRBJ1-1; the match to TRBD1 covers 7 bases. The V and J ends lost 5 bases and 7 bases, in that order; junction bases with no gene match: 7. CDR3 size: 13 residues. Per germline, CDR1 SGHNT and CDR2 YENEEA. The CDR3 region is CASSVYRGLEAFF. The CDR3 DNA sequence: TGTGCCAGCAGCGTATACAGGGGACTTGAAGCTTTCTTT.

V usage is TRBV27 and J usage is TRBJ2-1, with 7 bases matching TRBD2. With V trimmed by 5 bases and J by 4 bases, 11 bases remained unmatched. Per germline, CDR1 MNHEY and CDR2 SMNVEV (reference sequence). The CDR3 runs 16 residues. CDR3 loop: CASSPARGREYNEQFF. DNA of the CDR3: TGTGCCAGCAGTCCCGCGCGGGGGAGGGAATACAATGAGCAGTTCTTC.

CDR3 nucleotides: TGTGCCAGCAGCCGAATGACAGGAAAGAACACCGGGGAGCTGTTTTTT. Translating it yields CASSRMTGKNTGELFF. The chain uses TRBV11-3 and TRBJ2-2, with D maybe TRBD1 (6 bases). V lost 5 bases to trimming and J lost 1 base, with 14 bases between them. The CDR3 covers 16 residues. Germline V CDR1 and CDR2: SGHNT, YENEEA.

V usage is TRBV2 and J usage is TRBJ1-5; the D gene is possibly TRBD1 (6 bases). The germline V gene encodes CDR1 SNHLY and CDR2 FYNNEI. V was pared by 6 bases and J by 1 base, with 10 bases between. This CDR3 comprises 14 residues. CDR3 in amino acids: CASRGDTSNQPQHF. The CDR3 DNA sequence: TGTGCCAGCAGGGGGGACACCAGCAATCAGCCCCAGCATTTT.

The chain uses TRBV5-1 and TRBJ2-3; D unresolved. The CDR3 sequence is 12 residues long. CDR1 is SGHRS, CDR2 YFSETQ, per germline. V lost 4 bases to trimming and J lost 4 bases, with 7 bases between them. The CDR3 DNA reads as TGCGCCAGCAGCAAAGATGCAGATACGCAGTATTTT. It is translated as CASSKDADTQYF.

J is TRBJ2-7 and V is TRBV7-2; TRBD2 aligns across 8 bases. V shed 0 bases, J shed 2 bases, and the junction held 6 bases outside the gene matches. This CDR3 contains 16 residues. Germline V gene sequence: CDR1 SGHTA, CDR2 FQGNSA. The CDR3 sequence: CASSLARSGGTYEQYF. The CDR3 nucleotides are TGTGCCAGCAGCTTAGCGAGGAGCGGGGGCACCTACGAGCAGTACTTC.

The chain recombines TRBV24-1 with TRBJ2-1; D perhaps matches TRBD1 (5 bases). V lost 3 bases to trimming and J lost 1 base, with 12 bases between them. CDR1 and CDR2 from the germline V gene are KGHDR and SFDVKD. The CDR3 is 16 amino acids. The CDR3 loop is CATSDRRVGSYNEQFF. The CDR3 coding sequence is TGTGCCACCAGTGATCGCAGGGTTGGTTCCTACAATGAGCAGTTCTTC.